This T cell receptor beta chain was obtained from a study of blood T cells in healthy people across ages. Background on the study: Template-switching capture recovered about one barcoded beta molecule per two T cells.

A J-beta primer mix and a sample-barcoded 5' primer were used in a second PCR of about 7 to 12 cycles. From the 5' RACE reads, TCRdb called clonotypes with MiXCR, one entry per CDR3 protein. The table has hundreds of thousands of distinct CDR3 sequences, roughly 49% seen once; the top ten hold under 35%. The authors drew 8.5 to 10 milliliters of peripheral blood from each donor. Per germline, CDR1 SGHTA and CDR2 FQGNSA. The CDR3 is made up of 14 amino acids. V was clipped by 5 bases and J by 6 bases, with 13 bases between them. The chain carries TRBV7-2 and TRBJ2-2, with D maybe TRBD2 (5 bases). The source material was blood. The TCR comes from an older woman in good health. CDR3 amino acids: CASSAKLVPGELFF. The CDR3 DNA reads TGTGCCAGCAGCGCTAAACTAGTTCCCGGGGAGCTGTTTTTT.